The 6 T cell receptor beta chains presented below share a single source sample, sequenced in a study of T cells after yellow fever vaccination. MiXCR, applied by TCRdb to the 5' RACE reads, yields one record per CDR3 protein. The sample shows hundreds of thousands of distinct CDR3 sequences, about 9.5% of them seen only once. Specimen: PBMCs, collected on the day of the first yellow fever vaccination. The receptors originated from a young man who received the YFV17D yellow fever vaccine.

In its sample, this clonotype was seen a few times. The rearrangement uses TRBV5-4 and TRBJ1-3; no firm D call. Trimming took 3 bases from V and 4 from J, leaving 11 bases between them. Looked up from germline, CDR1 is SGHNT and CDR2 is YYREEE (reference sequence). This CDR3 spans 14 amino acids. The CDR3 loop is CASSYLGTGNTIYF. The DNA for the CDR3 is TGTGCCAGCAGCTACCTTGGAACCGGAAACACCATATATTTT.

The gene calls are TRBV4-3 and TRBJ2-1, with a possible D match to TRBD2 (5 bases). The germline CDR1 and CDR2 sequences are LGHNA and YSLEER. The CDR3 is made up of 13 amino acids. The germline V and J ends were trimmed by 5 bases and 8 bases, with 13 bases remaining between them. The CDR3 sequence: CASSYGLGDEQFF. In nucleotides, the CDR3 is TGCGCCAGCAGCTACGGACTCGGCGATGAGCAGTTCTTC.

This clonotype was seen more than once but under ten times. The rearrangement joins TRBV4-2 to TRBJ2-1, with 9 bases aligning to TRBD1. The CDR3 runs 17 residues. Germline V gene sequence: CDR1 LGHNA, CDR2 YNFKEQ. The V segment lost 1 base and the J segment 5 bases; nucleotides outside the gene matches: 9. The DNA of the CDR3 is TGTGCCAGCAGCCAAGCAGCCGGGACAGGGTCAGACAATGAGCAGTTCTTC. Translating gives CASSQAAGTGSDNEQFF.

This clonotype was observed a handful of times. V is TRBV21-1 and J is TRBJ2-7; TRBD1, the table's D call, lacks a check against the DNA. TRBV21-1 is annotated as a pseudogene. The CDR3 contains 16 residues. The CDR3 loop reads CASSKVPGGNPYEQYV. The CDR3 coding sequence is TGTGCCAGCAGCAAAGTTCCAGGGGGAAACCCCTACGAGCAGTACGTC.

This clonotype showed up many times. This chain connects TRBV4-3 to TRBJ1-5; no definite D call. This CDR3 is 15 amino acids long. Germline V gene sequence: CDR1 LGHNA, CDR2 YSLEER. Trimming cost V 4 bases and J 0 bases, with 10 bases left between them. The CDR3 coding sequence is TGCGCCAGCAGCCTTAGCGCAGTTAGCAATCAGCCCCAGCATTTT. It specifies CASSLSAVSNQPQHF.

This clonotype has a handful of counts. The chain is built from TRBV4-2 and TRBJ2-2; D gene uncertain. V was trimmed by 0 bases and J by 4 bases, leaving 9 bases between them. The CDR3 runs 15 residues. Germline lookup yields CDR1 LGHNA and CDR2 YNFKEQ. CDR3 DNA: TGTGCCAGCAGCCAAGAAGCAAGCTCCACCGGGGAGCTGTTTTTT. It codes for CASSQEASSTGELFF.